The entry below describes one T cell receptor beta chain. Its antigen remains undetermined. No much larger clone is present one base from it, and per-base qualities are unavailable. Dicing about 17-55 mg of tumor tissue typically gave a DNA yield of more than 2.5 ug. The study profiled bulk TCR beta-chain repertoires in matched peripheral blood, tumor and adjacent normal breast tissue taken from some 17 patients with early-stage breast cancer. Once resection was done, tumor tissue identified by eye was cut out and put into prechilled RNAlater. A TissueLyser II was used to homogenize diced tumor tissue (about 20-50 mg) in RLTplus buffer containing beta-mercaptoethanol and antifoaming agent. Genomic DNA was extracted with the Qiagen AllPrep DNA/RNA Mini kit. The data derive from a study of early stage breast cancer tumors (dated 2017 in TCRdb). Regarding the research as a whole: Of the 15 or so invasive breast tumors, 12 to 13 were found to be estrogen receptor-positive, progesterone receptor-positive and HER2-negative. The average read coverage per sample was around 10-fold. The samples as a whole yielded under 3,500,000 detected templates, corresponding to approximately 990,000 unique clonotypes. About 70% of the 12 ER+/PR+/HER2- tumors were invasive ductal carcinomas, while the other four were invasive lobular carcinomas.

Each sample was amplified in two independent genomic DNA replicates, using 0.5 ug for blood and around 1.4 ug for tumor or normal breast. Following the manufacturer's instructions, the ImmunoSeq Intro kit was used to carry out TCRB sequencing on genomic DNA. For absolute quantification, the approximately 30-cycle multiplex PCR included proprietary primers along with spike-in control sequences. Single-end 150-bp reads were used to sequence an 87-bp fragment spanning the CDR3 plus the flanking V and J genes. Seven samples, with two replicates for each sample, were multiplexed per lane of an Illumina MiSeq using version 3.0 chemistry. The authors' analysis ran thus. The vendor's proprietary pipeline handled the raw data processing, merging both replicates into a single result for each sample. Productive rearrangements sharing the V-gene family, CDR3 amino acid sequence and J-gene segment were defined as clonotypes. To compute clonality, the normalized Shannon entropy (Pielou evenness) of TCRB abundances was subtracted from 1. To estimate T cell density, the total number of templates was divided by the number of input cells, which was inferred from the amount of DNA input. Recon was used with default parameters to estimate total repertoire diversity and clonality. A clonotype was considered tumor-enriched if its abundance in tumor exceeded 0.1% and was at least 32-fold higher than its abundance in normal breast. TCRdb provides this immuneACCESS table in a form limited to in-frame rearrangements. Some clones are lacking; in checked studies, under half of them reflect an unresolved V gene, and why the rest are absent is not known. The V and J calls and the clone size are those of that table, but D and trimming were determined from the DNA. The sample table contains fewer than 35,000 clones; only one count was recorded for almost 75% of them. The ten top clones hold 10% of the sample.

Broad study findings and their caveats: Because the cohort was small, a breakdown by tumor subtype could not be done. Chain pairing and functional markers such as CD4, CD8 and FOXP3 were not captured by bulk genomic DNA sequencing of unsorted cells. Tumors showed approximately 2.4-fold higher T cell density and higher clonality than adjacent normal breast tissue. Enriched TCRB sequences shared across patients were mostly commonly generated sequences, unlikely to play an important role in the tumor microenvironment. Greater similarity was observed between blood and normal breast repertoires than between blood and tumor repertoires, and tumor was distinguished from normal in most of the 16 patients when each tissue was compared with blood.

Sequencing was performed on breast tumor tissue. This clonotype was obtained from a person in their thirties with breast cancer.

The sequence in DNA is TGTGCCAGCAGTTCCTCAGAAGGCACTGAAGCTTTCTTT. Its protein product is CASSSSEGTEAFF. The V and J genes are TRBV6-6 and TRBJ1-1, with no reliable assignment of the D segment. The CDR3 has 13 amino acids, counting the end cysteine and phenylalanine. The read is trimmed to its CDR3 DNA, 39 bases read in frame from base 1. Relative to germline, V is 4 bases shorter and J is 4 bases shorter, with 10 bases between their ends. CDR1 and CDR2, per the germline V gene (reference sequence), are MNHNY and SVGAGI.